The clone carrying this T cell receptor (beta chain) was found once. The antigen is not known. This sample is drawn from a study of cytomegalovirus exposure and HLA in healthy donors. Germline V gene lookup returns CDR1 LNHDA and CDR2 SQIVND (reference sequence). The CDR3 contains 15 residues. V lost 5 bases and J lost 6; bases outside the gene matches: 7. Method: immunoSEQ multiplex PCR; TCRdb's copy keeps in-frame clones and lacks some. The data contain 70,000 or so clones, approximately 91% of them singletons. Overall study results and limits: In vitro assays verified that a few CMV-associated chains recognized CMV antigens specifically. The study flagged 150 to 200 TCR beta chains as cytomegalovirus-associated. Within the 95 to 150 validation repertoires, first-cohort TCR clusters tended to co-occur, according to a later analysis. The classifier reportedly diagnosed cytomegalovirus status with high specificity and sensitivity.

This clonotype was sampled from a man between 18 and 35 years old in good health and CMV-seronegative. The chain joins TRBV19 to TRBJ2-1; 10 nucleotides line up with TRBD2. What was sequenced was PBMCs. The CDR3 reads CASSSSGRAFNEQFF. Here the CDR3 DNA reads TGTGCCAGTAGTTCCAGCGGGAGGGCCTTCAATGAGCAGTTCTTC.